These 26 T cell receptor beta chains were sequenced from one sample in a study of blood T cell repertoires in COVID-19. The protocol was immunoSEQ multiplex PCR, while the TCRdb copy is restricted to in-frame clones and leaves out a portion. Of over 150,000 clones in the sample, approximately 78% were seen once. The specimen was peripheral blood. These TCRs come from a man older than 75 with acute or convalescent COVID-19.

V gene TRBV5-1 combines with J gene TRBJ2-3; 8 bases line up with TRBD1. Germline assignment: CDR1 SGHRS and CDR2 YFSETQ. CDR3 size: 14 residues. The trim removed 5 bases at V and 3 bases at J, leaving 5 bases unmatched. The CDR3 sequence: CASRTGEYTDTQYF. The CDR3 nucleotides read TGCGCCAGCAGGACAGGGGAATATACAGATACGCAGTATTTT.

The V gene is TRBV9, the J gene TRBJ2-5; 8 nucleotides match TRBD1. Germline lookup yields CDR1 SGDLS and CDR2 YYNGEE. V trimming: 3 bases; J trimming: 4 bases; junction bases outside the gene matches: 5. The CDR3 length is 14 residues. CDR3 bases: TGTGCCAGCAGCGACCAGGGGGCAGTAGAGACCCAGTACTTC. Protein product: CASSDQGAVETQYF.

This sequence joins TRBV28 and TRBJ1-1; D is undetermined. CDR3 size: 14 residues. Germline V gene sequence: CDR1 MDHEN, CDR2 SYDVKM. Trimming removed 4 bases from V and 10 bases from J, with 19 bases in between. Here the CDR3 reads CASSSQGPPAGAFF. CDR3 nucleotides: TGTGCCAGCAGTTCCCAAGGTCCCCCAGCGGGAGCTTTCTTT.

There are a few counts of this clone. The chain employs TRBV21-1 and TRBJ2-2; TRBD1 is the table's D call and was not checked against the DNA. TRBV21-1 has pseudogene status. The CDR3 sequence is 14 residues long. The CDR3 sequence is CASSGDRNTGELFF. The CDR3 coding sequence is TGTGCCAGCAGCGGGGACAGAAACACCGGGGAGCTGTTTTTT.

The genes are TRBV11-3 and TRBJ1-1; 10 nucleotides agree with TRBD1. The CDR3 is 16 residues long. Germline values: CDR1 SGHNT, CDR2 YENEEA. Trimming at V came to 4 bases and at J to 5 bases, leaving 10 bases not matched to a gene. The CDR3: CASSSRTGGSSTEAFF. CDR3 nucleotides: TGTGCCAGCAGCTCAAGGACAGGGGGAAGTAGTACTGAAGCTTTCTTT. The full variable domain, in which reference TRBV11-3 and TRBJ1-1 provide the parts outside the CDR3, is EAGVVQSPRYKIIEKKQPVAFWCNPISGHNTLYWYLQNLGQGPELLIRYENEEAVDDSQLPKDRFSAERLKGVDSTLKIQPAELGDSAVYLCASSSRTGGSSTEAFFGQGTRLTVV.

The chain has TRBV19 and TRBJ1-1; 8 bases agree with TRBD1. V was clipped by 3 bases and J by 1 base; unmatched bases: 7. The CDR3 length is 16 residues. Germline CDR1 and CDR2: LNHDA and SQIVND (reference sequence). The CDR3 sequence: CASSIQGARGNTEAFF. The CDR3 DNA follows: TGTGCCAGTAGTATTCAGGGGGCGCGAGGGAACACTGAAGCTTTCTTT.

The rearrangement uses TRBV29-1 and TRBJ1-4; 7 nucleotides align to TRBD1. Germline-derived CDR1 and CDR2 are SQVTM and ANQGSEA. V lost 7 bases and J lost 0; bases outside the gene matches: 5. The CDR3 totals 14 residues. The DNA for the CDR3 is TGCAGCGCCGGGACAGCTGCAACTAATGAAAAACTGTTTTTT. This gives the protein CSAGTAATNEKLFF.

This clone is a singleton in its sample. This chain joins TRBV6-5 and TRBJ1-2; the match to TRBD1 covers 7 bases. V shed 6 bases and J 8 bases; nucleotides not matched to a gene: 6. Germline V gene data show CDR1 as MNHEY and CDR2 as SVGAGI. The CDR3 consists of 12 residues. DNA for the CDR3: TGTGCCAGCAGGCTCGACAGGGACGGCTACACCTTC. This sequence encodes CASRLDRDGYTF.

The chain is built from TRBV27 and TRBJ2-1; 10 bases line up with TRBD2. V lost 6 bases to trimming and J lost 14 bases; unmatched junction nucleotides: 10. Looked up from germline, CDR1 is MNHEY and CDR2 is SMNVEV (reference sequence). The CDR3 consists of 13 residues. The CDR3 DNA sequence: TGTGCCAGCAGGGCGAGCGGGGGGGCTTCGGAGTTCTTC. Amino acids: CASRASGGASEFF.

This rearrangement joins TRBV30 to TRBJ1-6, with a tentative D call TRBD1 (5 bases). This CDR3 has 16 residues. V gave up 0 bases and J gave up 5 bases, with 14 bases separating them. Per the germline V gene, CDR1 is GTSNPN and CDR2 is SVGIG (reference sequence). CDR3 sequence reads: CAWSVTSGPNNSPLHF. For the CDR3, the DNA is TGTGCCTGGAGTGTAACATCAGGGCCTAATAATTCACCCCTCCACTTT.

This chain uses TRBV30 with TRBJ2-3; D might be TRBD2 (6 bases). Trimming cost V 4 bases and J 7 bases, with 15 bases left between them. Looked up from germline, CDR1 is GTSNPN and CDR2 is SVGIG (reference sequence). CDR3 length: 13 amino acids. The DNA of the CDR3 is TGTGCCTGGACGGCGGGGAGGACCAATACGCAGTATTTT. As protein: CAWTAGRTNTQYF.

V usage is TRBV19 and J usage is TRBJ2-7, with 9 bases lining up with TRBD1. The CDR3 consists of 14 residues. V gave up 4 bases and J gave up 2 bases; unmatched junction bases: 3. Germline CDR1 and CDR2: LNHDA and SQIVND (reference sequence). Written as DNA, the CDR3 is TGTGCCAGTAGTACCGGGACAGGGACCTACGAGCAGTACTTC. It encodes CASSTGTGTYEQYF. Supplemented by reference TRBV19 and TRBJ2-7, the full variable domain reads DGGITQSPKYLFRKEGQNVTLSCEQNLNHDAMYWYRQDPGQGLRLIYYSQIVNDFQKGDIAEGYSVSREKKESFPLTVTSAQKNPTAFYLCASSTGTGTYEQYFGPGTRLTVT.

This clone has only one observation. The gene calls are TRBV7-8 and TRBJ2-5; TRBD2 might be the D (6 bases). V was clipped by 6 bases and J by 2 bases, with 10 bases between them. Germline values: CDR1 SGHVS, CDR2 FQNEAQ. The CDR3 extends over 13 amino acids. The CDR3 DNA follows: TGTGCCAGCAGTCTGGGACTTCAAGAGACCCAGTACTTC. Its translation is CASSLGLQETQYF.

The CDR3 loop is CAIRGWGQGGEQYF. For the CDR3, the DNA is TGTGCCATCAGGGGATGGGGACAGGGAGGTGAGCAGTACTTC. The V gene is TRBV10-3, the J gene TRBJ2-7, with 9 bases identical to TRBD1. The ends lost 6 bases at V and 7 bases at J; junction bases unmatched: 10. This CDR3 is built from 14 residues. CDR1 is ENHRY, CDR2 SYGVKD, per germline.

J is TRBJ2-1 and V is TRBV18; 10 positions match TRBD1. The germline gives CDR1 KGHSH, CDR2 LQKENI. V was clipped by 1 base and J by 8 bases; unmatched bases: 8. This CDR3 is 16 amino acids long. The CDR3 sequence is CASSPLADRGWDEQFF. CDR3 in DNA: TGTGCCAGCTCACCACTTGCGGACAGGGGGTGGGATGAGCAGTTCTTC.

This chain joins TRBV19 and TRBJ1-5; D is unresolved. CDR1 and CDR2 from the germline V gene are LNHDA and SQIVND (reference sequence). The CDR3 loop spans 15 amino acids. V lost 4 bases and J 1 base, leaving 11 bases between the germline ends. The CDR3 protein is CASSTGRVSNQPQHF. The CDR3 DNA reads TGTGCCAGTAGTACGGGGAGAGTGAGCAATCAGCCCCAGCATTTT.

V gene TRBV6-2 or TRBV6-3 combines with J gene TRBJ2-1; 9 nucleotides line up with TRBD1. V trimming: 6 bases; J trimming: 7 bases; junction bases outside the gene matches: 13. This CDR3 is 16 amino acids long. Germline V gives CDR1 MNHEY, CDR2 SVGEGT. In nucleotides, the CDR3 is TGTGCCAGCAGCACCACCGGGACAGGGAAAGGTAATGAGCAGTTCTTC. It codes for CASSTTGTGKGNEQFF.

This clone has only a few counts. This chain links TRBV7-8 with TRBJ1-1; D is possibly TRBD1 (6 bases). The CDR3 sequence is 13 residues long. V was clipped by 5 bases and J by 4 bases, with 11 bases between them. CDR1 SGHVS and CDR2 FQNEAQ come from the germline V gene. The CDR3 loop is CASSRDTFTEAFF. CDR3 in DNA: TGTGCCAGCAGCCGGGACACCTTCACTGAAGCTTTCTTT.

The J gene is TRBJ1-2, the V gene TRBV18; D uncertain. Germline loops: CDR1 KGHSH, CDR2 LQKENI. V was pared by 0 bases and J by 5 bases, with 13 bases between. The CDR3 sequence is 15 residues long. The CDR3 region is CASSPPGSDLYGYTF. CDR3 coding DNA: TGTGCCAGCTCACCACCAGGGTCGGACTTATATGGCTACACCTTC.

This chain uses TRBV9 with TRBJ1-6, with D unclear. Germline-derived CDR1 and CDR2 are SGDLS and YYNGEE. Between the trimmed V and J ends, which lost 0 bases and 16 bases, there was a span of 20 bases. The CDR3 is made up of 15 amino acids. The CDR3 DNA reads TGTGCCAGCAGCGTAGACGAACAGCGGACTGCTCCTCTCCACTTT. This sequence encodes CASSVDEQRTAPLHF.

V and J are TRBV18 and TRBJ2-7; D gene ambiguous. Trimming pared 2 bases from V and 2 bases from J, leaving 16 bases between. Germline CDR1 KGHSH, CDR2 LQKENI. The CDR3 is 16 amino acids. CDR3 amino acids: CASSPNAPISPYEQYF. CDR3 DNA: TGTGCCAGCTCACCAAATGCTCCTATATCCCCCTACGAGCAGTACTTC. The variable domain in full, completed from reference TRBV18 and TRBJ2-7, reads NAGVMQNPRHLVRRRGQEARLRCSPMKGHSHVYWYRQLPEEGLKFMVYLQKENIIDESGMPKERFSAEFPKEGPSILRIQQVVRGDSAAYFCASSPNAPISPYEQYFGPGTRLTVT.

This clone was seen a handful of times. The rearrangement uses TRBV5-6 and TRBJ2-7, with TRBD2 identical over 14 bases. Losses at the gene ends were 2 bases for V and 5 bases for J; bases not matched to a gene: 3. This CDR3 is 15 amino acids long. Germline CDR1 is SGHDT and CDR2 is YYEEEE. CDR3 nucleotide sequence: TGTGCCAGCAGCTTCGGACTAGCGGGGGGAAACGAGCAGTACGTC. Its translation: CASSFGLAGGNEQYV.

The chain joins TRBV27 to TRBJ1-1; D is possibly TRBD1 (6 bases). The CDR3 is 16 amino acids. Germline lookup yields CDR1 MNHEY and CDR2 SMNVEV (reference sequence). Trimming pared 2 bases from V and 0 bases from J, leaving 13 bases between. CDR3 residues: CASSLGVGQLNTEAFF. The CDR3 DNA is TGTGCCAGCAGTTTAGGGGTAGGACAGTTGAACACTGAAGCTTTCTTT.

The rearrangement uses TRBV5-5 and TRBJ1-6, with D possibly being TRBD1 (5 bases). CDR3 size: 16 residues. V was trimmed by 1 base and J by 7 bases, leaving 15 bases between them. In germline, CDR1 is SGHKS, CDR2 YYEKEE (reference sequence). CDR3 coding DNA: TGTGCCAGCAGCTTGTGGGGGGGATTTGAGAATTCACCCCTCCACTTT. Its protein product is CASSLWGGFENSPLHF.

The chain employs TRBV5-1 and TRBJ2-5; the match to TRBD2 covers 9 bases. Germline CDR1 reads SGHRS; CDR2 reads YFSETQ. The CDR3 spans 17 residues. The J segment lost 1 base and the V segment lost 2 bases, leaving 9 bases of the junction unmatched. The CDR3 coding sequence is TGCGCCAGCAGCTTCCCAGCGGGGGGTACTTTCCAAGAGACCCAGTACTTC. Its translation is CASSFPAGGTFQETQYF.

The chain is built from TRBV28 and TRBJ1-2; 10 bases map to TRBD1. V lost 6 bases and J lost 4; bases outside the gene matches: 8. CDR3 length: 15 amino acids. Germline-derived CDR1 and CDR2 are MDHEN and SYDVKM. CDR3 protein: CASREPGQGLYGYTF. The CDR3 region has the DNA TGTGCCAGCAGGGAGCCGGGACAGGGGCTCTATGGCTACACCTTC.